The entry that follows covers one T cell receptor (beta chain) sequence. CDR1 and CDR2 from the germline V gene are MNHEY and SMNVEV (reference sequence). The CDR3 spans 16 residues. V gave up 7 bases and J gave up 0 bases, with 19 bases separating them. This sample is drawn from a study of blood T cell repertoires in COVID-19. Some clones are missing from TCRdb's copy, which holds only in-frame ones; the method was immunoSEQ multiplex PCR. The sample has around 260,000 clones; 70% to 90% are singletons. The clonotype comes from a man aged 55 to 69 who had recovered from COVID-19. V and J are TRBV27 and TRBJ2-7, with D possibly TRBD1 on 6 matching bases. Material for sequencing was peripheral blood. In nucleotides, the CDR3 is TGTGCCAGCAAATTGACCGGGACACCGAGCTCCTACGAGCAGTACTTC. Encoded protein: CASKLTGTPSSYEQYF.